This T cell receptor (beta chain) was sequenced in a study of T cells after yellow fever vaccination. Study in general: The fractions with low cell numbers were processed using SMART-Seq v4 Ultra Low Input.

As TCR cDNA was made by 5'RACE template switching, a universal primer site and UMIs were added. TCRdb recomputed calls from the 5' RACE reads with MiXCR, one row per CDR3 protein. This table holds about 120,000 distinct CDR3 sequences, over 12% found once. Worth noting for this clonotype: Its antigen remains unidentified.

General study findings and limits: The presence of abundant clonotypes contaminating from the bulk population was possible in FACS-sorted repertoires.

After removal of 5 bases from V and 8 bases from J, the junction contained 8 bases not matched to a gene. There are 14 residues in the CDR3. Germline loops: CDR1 SNHLY, CDR2 FYNNEI. The sequences come from CD8+ T cells sorted from PBMCs, collected 5 days after the yellow fever booster vaccination. The rearrangement joins TRBV2 to TRBJ2-2; TRBD2 matches at 7 bases. This TCR came from a man aged 18 to 35 who received the YFV17D yellow fever vaccine. The CDR3 reads CASSSGGSSGELFF. In DNA form, the CDR3 reads TGTGCCAGCAGTTCGGGGGGAAGTTCGGGGGAGCTGTTTTTT.